One sample yielded the 15 T cell receptor beta chains listed below, sequenced in a study of synovial regulatory T cells in juvenile arthritis. Using immunoSEQ multiplex PCR, the repertoire was profiled, and TCRdb retains in-frame clones only, with some absent. This sample's table reports about 10,000 clones. Material for sequencing was Treg cells from blood. Subset specified: remaining (HLA-DR-negative) circulating blood Treg cells. These receptors were taken from a donor younger than 30 with juvenile idiopathic arthritis.

This chain connects TRBV5-6 to TRBJ1-4. Per germline, CDR1 SGHDT and CDR2 YYEEEE. This CDR3 contains 15 residues. No DNA was logged. CDR3 protein: CASSPGGPGREKLFF.

The chain joins TRBV6-6 to TRBJ2-1; TCRdb's D call, TRBD2, is unchecked because there is no DNA. Germline V CDR1 and CDR2: MNHNY, SVGAGI (reference sequence). The CDR3 totals 16 residues. No DNA sequence is on record. CDR3 region: CASSPPSGASYNEQFF.

This chain connects TRBV5-4 to TRBJ2-1; TCRdb lists TRBD2, though no DNA is available to test this call. Germline CDR1 is SGHNT and CDR2 is YYREEE (reference sequence). The CDR3 is made up of 13 amino acids. The coding DNA is unavailable. The CDR3 sequence is CASSLIVLNEQFF.

The chain is built from TRBV25-1 and TRBJ2-3; TCRdb designates TRBD2, a call that cannot be tested without DNA. The CDR3 sequence is 13 residues long. A DNA sequence was not provided. Germline CDR1 and CDR2: MGHDK and SYGVNS. The CDR3 here is CASSPFGADTQYF. Full variable domain (outside the CDR3, taken from reference TRBV25-1 and TRBJ2-3): EADIYQTPRYLVIGTGKKITLECSQTMGHDKMYWYQQDPGMELHLIHYSYGVNSTEKGDLSSESTVSRIRTEHFPLTLESARPSHTSQYLCASSPFGADTQYFGPGTRLTVL.

This chain's CDR3 is CASSLVPSSEQFF. V usage is TRBV5-4 and J usage is TRBJ2-1. Germline V lookup: CDR1 SGHNT, CDR2 YYREEE (reference sequence). The CDR3 runs 13 residues. No DNA is listed. Complete variable domain (other parts from reference TRBV5-4 and TRBJ2-1): ETGVTQSPTHLIKTRGQQVTLRCSSQSGHNTVSWYQQALGQGPQFIFQYYREEENGRGNFPPRFSGLQFPNYSSELNVNALELDDSALYLCASSLVPSSEQFFGPGTRLTVL.

The V call is TRBV18, the J call TRBJ1-4; TCRdb selects TRBD1, and the lack of DNA leaves this call unchecked. Germline V gives CDR1 KGHSH, CDR2 LQKENI. The CDR3 is 14 amino acids. DNA was not recorded. This CDR3 reads CASSQGATNEKLFF.

J is TRBJ2-5 and V is TRBV7-3; TCRdb indicates TRBD2, and absent DNA this call remains unverified. Germline V gene lookup returns CDR1 SGHTA and CDR2 FQGTGA. There are 17 residues in the CDR3. This entry has no DNA. The CDR3 sequence is CASSPRGGRTLQETQYF.

The chain combines TRBV4-1 with TRBJ1-2. The CDR3 sequence is 15 residues long. Nucleotide data are not available. Looked up from germline, CDR1 is MGHRA and CDR2 is YSYEKL. The CDR3 loop is CASSQGGVARYDYTF.

This chain uses TRBV18 with TRBJ2-7; there is no DNA to check the TCRdb D call of TRBD2. The CDR3 sequence is 13 residues long. Nucleotide data are not available. Germline loops: CDR1 KGHSH, CDR2 LQKENI. CDR3 loop: CASSPFSSYEQYF.

The chain employs TRBV7-9 and TRBJ1-4; no DNA is available, so the TRBD1 call from TCRdb remains unchecked. The CDR3 is 15 residues long. No DNA sequence was recorded. The V gene's germline CDR1 is SEHNR and CDR2 FQNEAQ (reference sequence). This CDR3 reads CASSLSGTGKEKLFF.

This chain connects TRBV7-9 to TRBJ2-7. This CDR3 has 13 amino acids. The coding DNA is unavailable. CDR1 and CDR2 (germline): SEHNR, FQNEAQ (reference sequence). The CDR3 reads CASSTPGRSEQYF. Full variable domain (outside the CDR3, taken from reference TRBV7-9 and TRBJ2-7): DTGVSQNPRHKITKRGQNVTFRCDPISEHNRLYWYRQTLGQGPEFLTYFQNEAQLEKSRLLSDRFSAERPKGSFSTLEIQRTEQGDSAMYLCASSTPGRSEQYFGPGTRLTVT.

The J gene is TRBJ2-7, the V gene TRBV29-1; TCRdb names TRBD1, which stays unverified in the absence of DNA. The CDR3 length is 13 residues. There is no recorded DNA. The germline CDR1 and CDR2 sequences are SQVTM and ANQGSEA. The CDR3 spells CSVYPGQSYEQYF.

The V gene is TRBV7-8, the J gene TRBJ2-1; the D call of TRBD1 rests on TCRdb alone, since no DNA is present to check it. The CDR3 totals 14 residues. DNA was not recorded. Germline loops: CDR1 SGHVS, CDR2 FQNEAQ. Here the CDR3 reads CASSLDSSYNEQFF.

V usage is TRBV7-3 and J usage is TRBJ2-2; there is no DNA to check the TCRdb D call of TRBD2. This CDR3 spans 16 amino acids. The protein alone is recorded here. Per the germline V gene, CDR1 is SGHTA and CDR2 is FQGTGA. The CDR3 sequence is CASSPGLAGGTGELFF.

The V call is TRBV7-9, the J call TRBJ1-1. Germline-derived CDR1 and CDR2 are SEHNR and FQNEAQ (reference sequence). This CDR3 has 13 residues. This entry has no DNA. CDR3 region: CASSSSWGTEAFF.